The 5 T cell receptor beta chains listed next were all sequenced from one sample in a study of OX40 agonist ivuxolimab in advanced cancers. Clones were read by immunoSEQ multiplex PCR, and TCRdb kept only the in-frame ones, dropping some. The sample shows roughly 60,000 clones, around 91% of them seen only once. Sequencing was performed on CD4+ or CD8+ T cells sorted from blood, taken in a trial of the OX40 agonist ivuxolimab. These receptor sequences come from an adult with an advanced solid tumor such as melanoma, head and neck, liver or kidney cancer.

The chain couples TRBV2 to TRBJ2-2, with TRBD1 matching 10 bases. The germline V gene encodes CDR1 SNHLY and CDR2 FYNNEI. Unmatched junction bases numbered 5, after V lost 6 bases and J lost 4 bases. The CDR3 extends over 15 amino acids. The CDR3 is CASRDRGPGTGELFF. The CDR3 DNA is TGTGCCAGCAGAGACAGGGGGCCGGGCACCGGGGAGCTGTTTTTT.

This sequence joins TRBV2 and TRBJ2-7, with 9 nucleotides matching TRBD1. This CDR3 spans 12 amino acids. The J segment lost 5 bases and the V segment lost 8 bases, leaving 4 bases of the junction unmatched. Germline V gene sequence: CDR1 SNHLY, CDR2 FYNNEI. The CDR3 loop is CASRGQGNEQYF. CDR3 nucleotides: TGTGCCAGCCGTGGACAGGGGAACGAGCAGTACTTC.

The V call is TRBV2, the J call TRBJ1-2; D may be TRBD1 (6 bases). The germline V and J ends were trimmed by 10 bases and 4 bases, with 19 bases remaining between them. This CDR3 comprises 14 residues. Per the germline V gene, CDR1 is SNHLY and CDR2 is FYNNEI. The CDR3 spells CATDPEGVGYGYTF. CDR3 DNA: TGTGCCACCGACCCTGAGGGGGTTGGCTATGGCTACACCTTC.

The chain uses TRBV5-1 and TRBJ2-1; D is undetermined. V shed 0 bases and J shed 5 bases, with 9 bases lying between them. This CDR3 region has 14 residues. Germline V gene sequence: CDR1 SGHRS, CDR2 YFSETQ. Here the CDR3 reads CASSLGWANNEQFF. The CDR3 bases are TGCGCCAGCAGCTTGGGTTGGGCAAACAATGAGCAGTTCTTC.

The rearrangement uses TRBV13 and TRBJ2-7; D is tentatively TRBD1 or TRBD2 (5 bases each). V was clipped by 5 bases and J by 4 bases, with 9 bases between them. CDR1 and CDR2 from the germline V gene are PRHDT and FYEKMQ (reference sequence). CDR3 length: 12 residues. The CDR3 sequence: CASSAGAYEQYF. The CDR3 DNA reads as TGTGCCAGCAGCGCCGGGGCATACGAGCAGTACTTC.